This T cell receptor (beta chain) was documented in a study of cytomegalovirus exposure and HLA in healthy donors. The study, taken as a whole, reports: Earlier analysis looked at TCR beta V segments, and most were productive about 87% or about 30% of the time.

A word on this clone: Its antigen is unknown.

The study ran its PCR with 60 Vbeta and 13 Jbeta primers. In the source study's methods: It was a later analysis that counted some 80 million unique TCR beta chains, of which approximately 11 million were shared. Generated by immunoSEQ multiplex PCR, the TCRdb table keeps only in-frame clones and is missing some. The DNA gave D and trimming, while V, J and clone size come from that table. This repertoire includes 53,000 or so clones. Germline V gene lookup returns CDR1 SGHTA and CDR2 FQGTGA. After removal of 4 bases from V and 4 bases from J, the junction contained 7 bases not matched to a gene. The CDR3 runs to 16 residues.

The origin of this receptor is a man between 18 and 35 years old in good health and CMV-seropositive. The sample was PBMCs. This chain joins TRBV7-3 and TRBJ2-6; 7 nucleotides match TRBD1. As DNA, the CDR3 is TGTGCCAGCAGCTCCGACAGGGTGCGGGGGGCCAACGTCCTGACTTTC. Protein product: CASSSDRVRGANVLTF.